This section outlines one T cell receptor (beta chain) sequence together with its context. The antigen is not known. This CDR3 spans 13 amino acids. CDR1 is SGHAT, CDR2 FQNNGV, per germline. The trim removed 2 bases at V and 7 bases at J, leaving 2 bases unmatched. The record originates from a study of cytomegalovirus exposure and HLA in healthy donors. Profiled with immunoSEQ multiplex PCR; TCRdb holds only in-frame clones, not every one. The table records some 38,000 clones, roughly 93% of them present only once. The study, taken as a whole, reports: The study designated roughly 150 TCR beta chains cytomegalovirus-associated. There were a few CMV-associated chains whose specificity for CMV antigens was confirmed in vitro.

The sequence was obtained from a man aged 18 to 29 in good health and CMV-seronegative. The chain employs TRBV11-2 and TRBJ1-5, with 7 bases that match TRBD1. The sequenced material came from PBMCs. This chain's CDR3 is CASSLQGDQPQHF. CDR3 DNA: TGTGCCAGCAGCTTACAGGGGGACCAGCCCCAGCATTTT.